This T cell receptor beta chain was profiled in a study of radiation and T cells in renal cell carcinoma (dated by TCRdb to the early 2020s). Regarding the study in general: In total, fewer than 55 samples, comprising around 26 tumors and some 27 peripheral blood samples, were subjected to TCR beta sequencing. The final blood draw took place at 4 weeks after radiation, the same time as nephrectomy. Across all 55 or so samples, over 4,000,000 unique CDR3 nucleotide sequences encoding around 2,500,000 unique CDR3 amino acid sequences were identified. Points the paper makes about the study in general: Changes in the blood repertoire were not tracked past 4 weeks after treatment. Because pretreatment tumor biopsies were not available, the study could not determine whether clonotypes were already present within the tumor at baseline. In blood, the top tumor clonotypes increased from baseline to 2 weeks after radiation and then shrank by 4 weeks, which suggests a temporary expansion of tumor-resident clones. With a single-armed trial design, the study had no way to address how radiation dose or scheduling affects the TCR repertoire.

The time point label on this specimen signifies: blood 4 weeks post-SBRT, at nephrectomy. Sample treatment or condition, as interpreted from the label and publication: 15 Gy SBRT to primary tumor, nephrectomy 4 weeks later. Samples came from a clinical trial, in which primary renal cell carcinomas received 15 Gy stereotactic body radiation therapy followed by nephrectomy 4 weeks later. To track tumor-enriched clonotypes, serial peripheral blood was sampled from radiation-treated patients at baseline and at 2 weeks and 4 weeks after SBRT. Renal cell carcinoma with clear cell pathology was present in all patients. The QIAamp DNA Blood Mini Kit (Qiagen) was used to prepare genomic DNA for TCR sequencing. The analyses included just those samples that passed every quality control check. TCR beta libraries were generated from genomic DNA with the immunoSEQ kit, following the manufacturer's recommendations. To prepare libraries, a first multiplex PCR with proprietary primers was run, followed by a second PCR that added unique barcodes, and a bead cleanup was done after each round. A positive control reaction and a negative control reaction, both provided in the kit, were run with every batch of samples. The final libraries were assessed on an Agilent 4200 TapeStation D1000 ScreenTape, pooled by volume, and quantified by qPCR. Sequencing was performed on an Illumina NextSeq500 with a MidOutput 150-cycle cartridge, and 156 Read1 and 15 Index1 cycles were run with kit custom primers. The pooled library was loaded at approximately 0.92 pM, and about 21% PhiX control was spiked in. As for the authors' bioinformatics: Vendor-processed data were analyzed in R, and a clonotype was defined as all T cells sharing the same CDR3 nucleotide sequence. For clone abundance analyses, frequencies were normalized to the 10,000 most abundant clones in each sample. Before analysis, public T cell clones were removed, and these numbered fewer than six per sample on average. A difference in abundance of at least 32-fold between compartments was used to define tumor-enriched and baseline blood-enriched clonotypes. Clonotypes expanded or contracted between blood time points were identified with a beta-binomial differential abundance model. Tumor-blood repertoire similarity was measured with the Baroni-Urbani and Buser coefficient, and groups were compared using two-tailed Wilcoxon tests in R. This is the immuneACCESS table as TCRdb keeps it, with only in-frame sequences that have V and J called. A part of the clones is gone; compared with another copy, unresolved V genes explain less than half, and the rest is unexplained. D and trimming were read from the DNA, whereas the V and J calls and clone size are those reported in that table. In all, the sample holds approximately 170,000 clones, and around 90% of those were seen once. The ten top clones hold roughly 12% of the sample.

Trimming takes 4 bases off V and 2 bases off J; junction bases not matched to a gene: 7. From the cysteine through the phenylalanine, the CDR3 covers 15 amino acids. Kept here is only the CDR3 DNA, which spans 45 bases and is read in frame from base 1. The germline V gene encodes CDR1 ENHRY and CDR2 SYGVKD. Details on this clone: This clone's antigen is unknown. Within one base of it there is no much larger clone, and no base qualities were kept.

This TCR derives from a woman aged 45-65 years with renal cell carcinoma. This sequence uses TRBV10-3 and TRBJ2-7; a stretch of 8 junction bases matches TRBD1. Sequencing was performed on blood, taken from a patient whose treatment included radiotherapy and nephrectomy. The nucleotide sequence reads as follows: TGTGCCATCAGTGCGACAGGGGATTCCGCCTACGAGCAGTACTTC. The resulting protein is CAISATGDSAYEQYF.